The next 14 T cell receptor beta chains were all read from a single sample in a study of identical twins. TCRdb re-called the 5' RACE reads through MiXCR, storing one row per CDR3 protein. Seen here are 700,000 or so distinct CDR3 sequences, more than 6.5% observed once, and the top ten hold 0.75% to 1%. These data also formed part of another study, on yellow fever vaccine responses in identical twins.

Specimen: PBMCs. All receptors derive from a woman aged 18-35 years in good health.

This clonotype has only a few counts. The chain has TRBV7-6 and TRBJ1-5; D is possibly TRBD1 (6 bases). The V and J ends lost 0 bases and 3 bases respectively, with 9 bases between them. CDR3 size: 15 residues. The germline V gene encodes CDR1 SGHVS and CDR2 FNYEAQ. The CDR3 spells CASSLATGYNQPQHF. The CDR3 DNA is TGTGCCAGCAGCTTAGCGACAGGATACAATCAGCCCCAGCATTTT.

This clonotype turned up a few times. The gene calls are TRBV29-1 and TRBJ2-4, with D tentatively TRBD1 (6 bases). The CDR3 is made up of 12 amino acids. With 4 bases removed from V and 7 bases from J, the gap between germline ends came to 11 bases. Per germline, CDR1 SQVTM and CDR2 ANQGSEA. The chain's CDR3 is CSVVWGRNIQYF. DNA of the CDR3: TGCAGCGTTGTGTGGGGGCGGAACATTCAGTACTTC.

This clonotype occurred a few times. The CDR3 loop is CASGDSTGELFF. The CDR3 nucleotides are TGTGCCAGCGGGGACAGCACCGGGGAGCTGTTTTTT. V usage is TRBV12-3 or TRBV12-4 and J usage is TRBJ2-2, with 7 nucleotides matching TRBD1. The CDR3 runs to 12 residues. J gave up 4 bases and V 8 bases, and 1 base lay outside the gene matches.

V gene TRBV7-3 combines with J gene TRBJ2-5, with TRBD2 matching 12 bases. J lost 4 bases, V lost 5 bases, and 5 bases had no gene match. Germline V gives CDR1 SGHTA, CDR2 FQGTGA. The CDR3 loop spans 15 amino acids. CDR3 loop: CASSPSGGAGETQYF. The CDR3 coding sequence is TGTGCCAGCAGCCCTAGCGGGGGGGCGGGAGAGACCCAGTACTTC.

The chain links TRBV7-2 to TRBJ2-7; D is uncertain. Germline V CDR1 and CDR2: SGHTA, FQGNSA. Between the trimmed V and J ends, which lost 1 base and 5 bases, there was a span of 15 bases. There are 15 residues in the CDR3. In DNA, the CDR3 is TGTGCCAGCAGCTTAGGGGTTCTTATATCCAACGAGCAGTACTTC. Protein product: CASSLGVLISNEQYF.

This clonotype was counted ten times or more. V gene TRBV4-3 combines with J gene TRBJ2-3; D unclear. This CDR3 contains 18 residues. Germline V gene data show CDR1 as LGHNA and CDR2 as YSLEER. Trimming removed 0 bases from V and 4 bases from J, with 20 bases in between. CDR3 sequence (DNA): TGCGCCAGCAGCCAAGATTCGTTCCCTGCCCCTGGGGCAGATACGCAGTATTTT. Translated: CASSQDSFPAPGADTQYF.

This rearrangement joins TRBV20-1 to TRBJ2-7; 8 bases are shared with TRBD2. The CDR3 is 15 amino acids. The J segment lost 2 bases and the V segment lost 3 bases, leaving 9 bases of the junction unmatched. Looked up from germline, CDR1 is DFQATT and CDR2 is SNEGSKA (reference sequence). CDR3 bases: TGCAGTGCTAGGTCCCGGGAGGGCTCCCCCTACGAGCAGTACTTC. Its protein product is CSARSREGSPYEQYF.

The chain combines TRBV12-3 or TRBV12-4 with TRBJ2-5; D uncertain. Trimming removed 6 bases from V and 5 bases from J, with 13 bases in between. The CDR3 spans 13 residues. The CDR3 region is CASRTGAVETQYF. In DNA, the CDR3 is TGTGCCAGCAGAACGGGCGCGGTGGAGACCCAGTACTTC.

This clonotype was observed many times. A much larger clonotype is one base distant, so this may be a read error. The chain combines TRBV7-9 with TRBJ2-1; D gene unclear. The length of the CDR3 is 15 residues. Germline V gene sequence: CDR1 SEHNR, CDR2 FQNEAQ (reference sequence). Deletions cut 0 bases from V and 0 bases from J, with 6 bases between. The CDR3 DNA reads as TGTGCCAGCAGCTTAGCGGGGAACTCCTACAATGAGCAGTTCTTC. This gives the protein CASSLAGNSYNEQFF.

This clonotype was counted ten times or more. This chain joins TRBV12-3 or TRBV12-4 and TRBJ1-5, with 9 nucleotides matching TRBD1. The V and J ends lost 5 bases and 5 bases, in that order; junction bases with no gene match: 4. CDR3 size: 14 residues. The CDR3 loop is CASSQDRGDQPQHF. CDR3 nucleotide sequence: TGTGCCAGCAGTCAGGACAGGGGAGATCAGCCCCAGCATTTT.

This clonotype was detected many times. The chain has TRBV5-1 and TRBJ2-7; no definite D call. V was shortened by 1 base and J by 5 bases, with 10 bases between the two germline ends. The CDR3 totals 13 residues. Germline values: CDR1 SGHRS, CDR2 YFSETQ. The CDR3 region has the DNA TGCGCCAGCAGCTTGCCGACGGTAAACGAGCAGTACTTC. Protein sequence: CASSLPTVNEQYF.

The table lists this clonotype with a few counts. The chain combines TRBV7-8 with TRBJ2-7, with D unclear. This CDR3 is built from 14 residues. V lost 2 bases and J lost 1, with 9 bases in between. Germline CDR1 reads SGHVS; CDR2 reads FQNEAQ. The CDR3 bases are TGTGCCAGCAGCTTACCGTCACCTTCCTACGAGCAGTACTTC. Translating gives CASSLPSPSYEQYF.

The CDR3 sequence: CASSHRASGANVLTF. The CDR3 DNA is TGTGCCAGCAGTCATCGCGCCTCTGGGGCCAACGTCCTGACTTTC. The chain joins TRBV6-2 or TRBV6-3 to TRBJ2-6; D is uncertain. Germline CDR1 is MNHEY and CDR2 is SVGEGT. Trimming stripped 5 bases from V and 0 bases from J, with 8 bases between. The CDR3 is 15 amino acids.

A few counts support this clonotype. The chain recombines TRBV6-5 with TRBJ2-7, with 11 bases matching TRBD2. V lost 3 bases and J lost 4; bases outside the gene matches: 8. The length of the CDR3 is 16 residues. The germline CDR1 and CDR2 sequences are MNHEY and SVGAGI. CDR3 in DNA: TGTGCCAGCAGTTATGCGGGACTAGCGGAGAATTACGAGCAGTACTTC. Translation: CASSYAGLAENYEQYF.